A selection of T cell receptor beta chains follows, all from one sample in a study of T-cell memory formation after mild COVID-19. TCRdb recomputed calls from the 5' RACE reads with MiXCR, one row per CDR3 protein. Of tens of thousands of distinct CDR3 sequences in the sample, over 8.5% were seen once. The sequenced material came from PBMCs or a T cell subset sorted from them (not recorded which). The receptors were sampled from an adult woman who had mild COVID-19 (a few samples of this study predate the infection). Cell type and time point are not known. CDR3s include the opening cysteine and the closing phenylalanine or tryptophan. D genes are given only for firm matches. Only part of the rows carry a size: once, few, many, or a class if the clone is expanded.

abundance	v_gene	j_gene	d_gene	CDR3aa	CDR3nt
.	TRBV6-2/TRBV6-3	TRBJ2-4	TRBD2	CATGGSGSVAKNIQYF	TGTGCCACAGGGGGTAGCGGGAGTGTCGCCAAAAACATTCAGTACTTC
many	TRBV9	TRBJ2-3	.	CASSDVADFSTDTQYF	TGTGCCAGCAGCGATGTAGCGGACTTTTCCACAGATACGCAGTATTTT
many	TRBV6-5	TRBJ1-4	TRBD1	CASSSIGQGDEKLFF	TGTGCCAGCAGTTCAATCGGACAGGGAGATGAAAAACTGTTTTTT
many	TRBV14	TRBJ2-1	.	CASADRYNEQFF	TGTGCCAGCGCCGACAGGTACAATGAGCAGTTCTTC
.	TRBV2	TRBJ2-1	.	CASSTNRAPEQFF	TGTGCCAGCAGCACGAACAGGGCCCCTGAGCAGTTCTTC
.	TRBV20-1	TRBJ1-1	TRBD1	CSADRVNSEAFF	TGCAGTGCCGACAGGGTGAATTCTGAAGCTTTCTTT
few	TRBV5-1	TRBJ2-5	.	CASSPRAEETQYF	TGCGCCAGCAGCCCTAGGGCGGAAGAGACCCAGTACTTC
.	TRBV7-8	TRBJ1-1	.	CASSLALGGTEAFF	TGTGCCAGCAGCTTAGCGTTGGGGGGCACTGAAGCTTTCTTT
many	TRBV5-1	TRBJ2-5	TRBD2	CASSSGLVFYF	TGCGCCAGCAGTTCCGGACTAGTGTTCTACTTC
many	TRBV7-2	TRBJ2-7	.	CASSPLQTHYEQYF	TGTGCCAGCAGCCCGCTTCAGACCCACTACGAGCAGTACTTC
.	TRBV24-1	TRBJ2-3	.	CATSLRGGPTDTQYF	TGTGCCACCAGTCTAAGGGGGGGACCTACAGATACGCAGTATTTT
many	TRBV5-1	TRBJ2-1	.	CASSLIGPEQFF	TGCGCCAGCAGCTTGATTGGGCCCGAGCAGTTCTTC
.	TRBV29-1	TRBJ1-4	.	CSVDSGGKNEKLFF	TGCAGCGTTGATTCTGGGGGCAAGAATGAAAAACTGTTTTTT
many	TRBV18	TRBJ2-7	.	CASSPPAGRSYEQYF	TGTGCCAGCTCACCCCCGGCCGGACGCTCCTACGAGCAGTACTTC
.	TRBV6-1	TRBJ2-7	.	CASRDLGNSYEQYF	TGTGCCAGCAGAGACCTAGGAAACTCCTACGAGCAGTACTTC
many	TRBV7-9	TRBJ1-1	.	CASSLDSTEAFF	TGTGCCAGCAGCTTAGACTCCACTGAAGCTTTCTTT
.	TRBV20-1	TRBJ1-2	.	CSAQSLYGYTF	TGCAGTGCTCAGAGCCTCTATGGCTACACCTTC
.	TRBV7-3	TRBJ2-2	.	CASSLTGNTGELFF	TGTGCCAGCAGCTTAACAGGGAACACCGGGGAGCTGTTTTTT
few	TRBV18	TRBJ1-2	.	CASSPRGADYGYTF	TGTGCCAGCTCACCACGGGGGGCCGACTATGGCTACACCTTC
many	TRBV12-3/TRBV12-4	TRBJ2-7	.	CASSLGFRGGYEQYF	TGTGCCAGCAGTTTAGGTTTCAGGGGAGGGTACGAGCAGTACTTC